Shown below are 31 T cell receptor beta chains from a single sample sequenced in a study of blood T cells in healthy people across ages (dated by TCRdb to the mid-2010s). The library was made by 5' RACE. The sequencer listed for this sample is Illumina HiSeq 2500. A second PCR of roughly 6 to 11 cycles was performed with a sample-barcoded 5' primer and a J-beta primer mix. TCRdb cleaned the public reads at Q25 with fastp, built clones with MiXCR and kept in-frame beta chains. Merged by CDR3 protein, the rows form single entries marked with the most common genes and DNA. This sample gives more than 650,000 distinct CDR3 sequences in total; approximately 22% of them show up just once. The leading ten clones occupy about 20% of the sample. Sequenced material: blood. All receptors come from a man between 70 and 80 years old in good health.

This clonotype showed up just a few times. The chain couples TRBV7-2 to TRBJ1-1, with a weak D call TRBD1 (5 bases). The CDR3 has 15 amino acids. Germline V gives CDR1 SGHTA, CDR2 FQGNSA. Trimming cost V 8 bases and J 4 bases, with 20 bases left between them. The CDR3: CASVEDSGSGTEAFF. CDR3 coding DNA: TGTGCCAGCGTCGAGGATTCAGGGTCGGGCACTGAAGCTTTCTTT.

This clonotype has a handful of counts. The chain carries TRBV25-1 and TRBJ2-3, with no clear D. Germline CDR1 reads MGHDK; CDR2 reads SYGVNS. V was shortened by 0 bases and J by 3 bases, with 7 bases between the two germline ends. This CDR3 spans 14 amino acids. The CDR3 sequence: CASSEYRQTDTQYF. The CDR3 nucleotides are TGTGCCAGCAGTGAATATCGGCAGACAGATACGCAGTATTTT. The variable domain in full, completed from reference TRBV25-1 and TRBJ2-3, reads EADIYQTPRYLVIGTGKKITLECSQTMGHDKMYWYQQDPGMELHLIHYSYGVNSTEKGDLSSESTVSRIRTEHFPLTLESARPSHTSQYLCASSEYRQTDTQYFGPGTRLTVL.

This clonotype was seen repeatedly, ten times or more. CDR3 sequence reads: CASSLAGLDQPQHF. The CDR3 DNA reads as TGTGCCAGCAGCTTAGCAGGGTTGGATCAGCCCCAGCATTTT. The rearrangement uses TRBV7-2 and TRBJ1-5; unclear D gene. The germline V and J ends were trimmed by 0 bases and 5 bases, with 8 bases remaining between them. Per the germline V gene, CDR1 is SGHTA and CDR2 is FQGNSA. The CDR3 has 14 amino acids.

This clonotype was found a few times. This chain uses TRBV20-1 with TRBJ2-4; TRBD2 matches 10 bases. The trim removed 5 bases at V and 13 bases at J, leaving 2 bases unmatched. The CDR3 is 10 residues long. Germline lookup yields CDR1 DFQATT and CDR2 SNEGSKA (reference sequence). CDR3 bases: TGCAGTGCTTCTAGCGGGGGCCAGTACTTC. It yields the protein CSASSGGQYF.

In this sample, this clonotype turned up many times. This chain uses TRBV4-3 with TRBJ2-3; no definite D call. V lost 0 bases to trimming and J lost 4 bases, with 5 bases between them. There are 13 residues in the CDR3. Per germline, CDR1 LGHNA and CDR2 YSLEER. The CDR3 is CASSQDLADTQYF. The CDR3 region has the DNA TGCGCCAGCAGCCAAGACCTTGCAGATACGCAGTATTTT.

This clonotype was recorded at least ten times. The DNA for the CDR3 is TGTGCCATCCGCCCCAGGGGGAACACTGAAGCTTTCTTT. As protein: CAIRPRGNTEAFF. The chain joins TRBV10-3 to TRBJ1-1; tentative D call: TRBD1 (6 bases). This CDR3 is built from 13 residues. V lost 8 bases, J lost 1 base, and 11 bases lay in between. CDR1 ENHRY and CDR2 SYGVKD come from the germline V gene.

This chain connects TRBV6-5 to TRBJ2-1, with D unclear. TRBJ2-5 matches the DNA end more closely, so the J call is doubtful. Germline lookup yields CDR1 MNHEY and CDR2 SVGAGI. The CDR3 covers 14 residues. This CDR3 reads CASSLASARETQYF. For the CDR3, the DNA is TGTGCCAGCAGTTTGGCGTCGGCGCGGGAGACCCAGTACTTC.

This clonotype is a singleton in its sample. The CDR3 end shows no conserved phenylalanine or tryptophan, and so a read error is likely. The chain recombines TRBV25-1 with TRBJ1-1; D is possibly TRBD1 (6 bases). This CDR3 is 15 amino acids long. V lost 4 bases and J lost 0, with 12 bases in between. The germline V gene has CDR1 MGHDK and CDR2 SYGVNS. The CDR3 spells CASSAGGYMNTEAFL. CDR3 DNA sequence: TGTGCCAGCAGTGCGGGGGGCTACATGAACACTGAAGCTTTCCTT.

This clonotype has just a few counts. The rearrangement joins TRBV7-2 to TRBJ2-3; D uncertain. Per germline, CDR1 SGHTA and CDR2 FQGNSA. The germline V and J ends were trimmed by 2 bases and 0 bases, with 9 bases remaining between them. The CDR3 sequence is 15 residues long. CDR3 loop: CASSLKQHSTDTQYF. In nucleotides, the CDR3 is TGTGCCAGCAGCTTAAAGCAACATAGCACAGATACGCAGTATTTT.

The chain is built from TRBV2 and TRBJ2-1; 11 bases align to TRBD2. Germline V gene lookup returns CDR1 SNHLY and CDR2 FYNNEI. This CDR3 is built from 17 residues. The J segment lost 9 bases and the V segment lost 4 bases, leaving 14 bases of the junction unmatched. CDR3 sequence: CASSVMGTSGYLSEQFF. The CDR3, as DNA: TGTGCCAGCAGTGTCATGGGGACTAGCGGATATCTGTCTGAGCAGTTCTTC. Full variable domain (missing parts from reference TRBV2 and TRBJ2-1): EPEVTQTPSHQVTQMGQEVILRCVPISNHLYFYWYRQILGQKVEFLVSFYNNEISEKSEIFDDQFSVERPDGSNFTLKIRSTKLEDSAMYFCASSVMGTSGYLSEQFFGPGTRLTVL.

The CDR3 bases are TGCGCCAGCAGCTTTGGGGCCTCTGGAAACACCATATATTTT. This gives the protein CASSFGASGNTIYF. The V call is TRBV5-1, the J call TRBJ1-3; D is perhaps TRBD1 (5 bases). V lost 2 bases, J lost 0 bases, and 6 bases lay in between. Germline CDR1 is SGHRS and CDR2 is YFSETQ. The CDR3 consists of 14 residues.

This clonotype was recorded a few times. The chain has TRBV12-3 or TRBV12-4 and TRBJ1-4; no firm D call. The CDR3 is made up of 15 amino acids. Trimming took off 7 bases at V and 3 bases at J, with 15 bases between the two ends. The CDR3 nucleotides read TGTGCCAGCACCCTCTCCCCCGGGGCTAATGAAAAACTGTTTTTT. It specifies CASTLSPGANEKLFF.

This clonotype was detected only a few times. Relative to the germline gene, one junction end is altered; a read error may explain this. The genes are TRBV6-1 and TRBJ1-2; D may be TRBD1 (6 bases). The CDR3 runs to 15 residues. Germline values: CDR1 MNHNS, CDR2 SASEGT. The CDR3 protein is CACSEEGGAVYGYTF. For the CDR3, the DNA is TGTGCCTGCAGTGAAGAAGGGGGGGCGGTCTATGGCTACACCTTC.

This clonotype has ten or more counts. J is TRBJ2-1 and V is TRBV29-1; D is unresolved. The V gene lost 7 bases and the J gene lost 8 bases, with 12 bases spanning the gap. CDR1 and CDR2 (germline): SQVTM, ANQGSEA. The CDR3 totals 11 residues. CDR3 DNA sequence: TGCAGCGGGAACAGAAACTATGAGCAGTTCTTC. Residues: CSGNRNYEQFF.

V usage is TRBV12-3 or TRBV12-4 and J usage is TRBJ1-1; TRBD1 might be the D (5 bases). V was trimmed by 6 bases and J by 4 bases, leaving 18 bases between them. This CDR3 has 15 amino acids. CDR3 region: CASRGWRGASTEAFF. CDR3 DNA sequence: TGTGCCAGCAGGGGTTGGAGAGGGGCTAGCACTGAAGCTTTCTTT.

In DNA, the CDR3 is TGTGCCAGCAGCGCCACTAACAGGGGAGACACTGAAGCTTTCTTT. Its translation is CASSATNRGDTEAFF. The chain joins TRBV9 to TRBJ1-1; 7 positions match TRBD1. The germline V gene encodes CDR1 SGDLS and CDR2 YYNGEE. Trimming cost V 3 bases and J 3 bases; bases outside gene matches: 8. This CDR3 contains 15 residues.

The V call is TRBV5-5, the J call TRBJ1-1; TRBD1 matches at 9 bases. Germline CDR1 is SGHKS and CDR2 is YYEKEE (reference sequence). The CDR3 totals 15 residues. With V trimmed by 5 bases and J by 6 bases, 11 bases remained unmatched. Here the CDR3 reads CASRRGTGSPPEAFF. The CDR3, as DNA: TGTGCCAGCAGACGCGGGACAGGGAGTCCACCTGAAGCTTTCTTT.

This clonotype has at least ten counts. V and J are TRBV20-1 and TRBJ1-1; perhaps TRBD1 as D (6 bases). Between the trimmed V and J ends, which lost 0 bases and 6 bases, there was a span of 17 bases. Looked up from germline, CDR1 is DFQATT and CDR2 is SNEGSKA (reference sequence). CDR3 length: 15 residues. CDR3 sequence reads: CSARDAGTRSPEAFF. In DNA, the CDR3 is TGCAGTGCTAGAGATGCGGGGACAAGAAGTCCTGAAGCTTTCTTT.

The rearrangement joins TRBV3-1 to TRBJ2-1, with D uncertain. This CDR3 spans 13 amino acids. Per germline, CDR1 LGHDT and CDR2 YNNKEL (reference sequence). Trimming pared 3 bases from V and 4 bases from J, leaving 7 bases between. Written as DNA, the CDR3 is TGTGCCAGCAGCCATCTAGGATACAATGAGCAGTTCTTC. It codes for CASSHLGYNEQFF.

The rearrangement joins TRBV5-1 to TRBJ1-1; 7 bases are shared with TRBD1. V trimming: 0 bases; J trimming: 1 base; junction bases outside the gene matches: 6. The CDR3 is 16 residues long. Germline CDR1 is SGHRS and CDR2 is YFSETQ. CDR3 protein: CASSLARDSRNTEAFF. CDR3 bases: TGCGCCAGCAGCTTGGCCCGGGACAGCCGGAACACTGAAGCTTTCTTT.

This clonotype was seen a few times. The V and J genes are TRBV3-1 and TRBJ1-1; D is undetermined. The CDR3 is 14 amino acids. CDR1 LGHDT and CDR2 YNNKEL come from the germline V gene (reference sequence). The V and J ends lost 4 bases and 5 bases respectively, with 14 bases between them. The CDR3, as DNA: TGTGCCAGCAGCCGAATTGAGCATGGGACTGAAGCTTTCTTT. This encodes CASSRIEHGTEAFF.

V is TRBV29-1 and J is TRBJ2-5; possibly TRBD1 or TRBD2 for D (7 bases each). Germline assignment: CDR1 SQVTM and CDR2 ANQGSEA. The CDR3 has 15 amino acids. The V end was cut by 7 bases, the J end by 3 bases, with 21 bases between. In nucleotides, the CDR3 is TGCAGCGGCACCCCGTGGCAGGGGGGGAAAGAGACCCAGTACTTC. As protein: CSGTPWQGGKETQYF.

This clonotype turned up a few times. The chain has TRBV2 and TRBJ2-5; 9 nucleotides match TRBD1. Trimming removed 6 bases from V and 7 bases from J; junction bases left unmatched: 9. The CDR3 length is 14 residues. Germline V gene data show CDR1 as SNHLY and CDR2 as FYNNEI. The CDR3 DNA is TGTGCCAGCAGGGCGACAGGGGGAGATGGGACCCAGTACTTC. The encoded protein is CASRATGGDGTQYF.

The chain carries TRBV19 and TRBJ2-5; D gene uncertain. The V and J ends lost 2 bases and 1 base respectively, with 8 bases between them. Germline CDR1 is LNHDA and CDR2 is SQIVND (reference sequence). The CDR3 is 14 amino acids. The CDR3 DNA reads TGTGCCAGTAGTATAACGGTTAGCCAAGAGACCCAGTACTTC. Translated: CASSITVSQETQYF.

The gene calls are TRBV28 and TRBJ2-3; 8 nucleotides agree with TRBD2. The CDR3 loop spans 19 amino acids. Germline CDR1 is MDHEN and CDR2 is SYDVKM. The V and J ends lost 3 bases and 6 bases, in that order; junction bases with no gene match: 20. The DNA for the CDR3 is TGTGCCAGCAGTTTCCAATCTAGCGGGCCGAATTCGGGTGGGGATACGCAGTATTTT. Protein sequence: CASSFQSSGPNSGGDTQYF. Using reference TRBV28 and TRBJ2-3 for the parts outside the CDR3, the full variable domain is DVKVTQSSRYLVKRTGEKVFLECVQDMDHENMFWYRQDPGLGLRLIYFSYDVKMKEKGDIPEGYSVSREKKERFSLILESASTNQTSMYLCASSFQSSGPNSGGDTQYFGPGTRLTVL.

V gene TRBV6-5 combines with J gene TRBJ2-5, with 10 bases fitting TRBD1. The V gene's germline CDR1 is MNHEY and CDR2 SVGAGI. V lost 8 bases and J lost 7; bases outside the gene matches: 13. This CDR3 is 15 amino acids long. CDR3 region: CASQETGGQVGTQYF. The CDR3 DNA is TGTGCCAGCCAGGAGACAGGGGGCCAGGTTGGGACCCAGTACTTC.

This clonotype was counted only a few times. The CDR3 reads CASSLSERVNTEAFF. The DNA for the CDR3 is TGTGCCAGCAGCTTGAGCGAGAGGGTGAACACTGAAGCTTTCTTT. The chain employs TRBV5-5 and TRBJ1-1; no firm D call. The V gene lost 1 base and the J gene lost 0 bases, with 10 bases spanning the gap. Germline V gene sequence: CDR1 SGHKS, CDR2 YYEKEE (reference sequence). The CDR3 loop spans 15 amino acids.

This clonotype has more than one count but fewer than ten. CDR3 DNA: TGCAGTGCTGGGACAGGGAGAGACATTCAGTACTTC. Translating gives CSAGTGRDIQYF. The chain is built from TRBV20-1 and TRBJ2-4; 9 positions agree with TRBD1. Germline loops: CDR1 DFQATT, CDR2 SNEGSKA (reference sequence). The CDR3 spans 12 residues. Trimming at V came to 5 bases and at J to 8 bases, leaving 4 bases not matched to a gene.

V and J are TRBV4-2 and TRBJ2-5; 9 bases are a match to TRBD2. The DNA matches TRBJ2-7 better at its end, which makes the J call doubtful. The CDR3 spans 15 residues. Germline CDR1 LGHNA, CDR2 YNFKEQ. CDR3 nucleotides: TGTGCCAGCAGCCAGGAGCGGGGGGTCTCCTACGAGCAGTACTTC. Translation gives CASSQERGVSYEQYF.

The chain recombines TRBV12-3 or TRBV12-4 with TRBJ2-3; 9 positions agree with TRBD2. The CDR3 totals 14 residues. J gave up 2 bases and V 7 bases, and 4 bases lay outside the gene matches. This CDR3 reads CASMRLAVTDTQYF. As DNA, the CDR3 is TGTGCCAGCATGAGACTAGCGGTCACAGATACGCAGTATTTT.

The V call is TRBV12-5, the J call TRBJ1-1, with D possibly being TRBD1 (5 bases). The CDR3 is 14 amino acids. Germline V gene data show CDR1 as LGHNT and CDR2 as FRNRAP. Trimming took off 5 bases at V and 7 bases at J, with 17 bases between the two ends. The CDR3 nucleotides read TGTGCTAGTGGTGCACCGGGGGGACCAAATGAAGCTTTCTTT. This translates into CASGAPGGPNEAFF.